Below are 3 T cell receptor beta chains sequenced from a single sample in a study of T-cell memory formation after mild COVID-19. TCRdb called the 5' RACE reads again in MiXCR, with one record for every CDR3 protein. The repertoire consists of about 340,000 distinct CDR3 sequences, with around 13% occurring once and the leading ten covering about 22%. The material sequenced was PBMCs or a T cell subset sorted from them (not recorded which). The source is a man younger than 35 who had mild COVID-19 (a few samples of this study predate the infection). Cell type and time point are not known.

This clonotype was picked up a small number of times. This chain links TRBV2 with TRBJ2-7, with unresolved D. The CDR3 is 16 residues long. CDR1 is SNHLY and CDR2 is FYNNEI in the germline V gene. The V gene lost 1 base and the J gene lost 0 bases, with 13 bases spanning the gap. The CDR3: CASSEGGYSTSYEQYV. In DNA, the CDR3 is TGTGCCAGCAGTGAAGGTGGATACAGCACCTCCTACGAGCAGTACGTC.

This clonotype was counted a few times. V gene TRBV4-3 combines with J gene TRBJ2-1; D unclear. Germline lookup yields CDR1 LGHNA and CDR2 YSLEER. Trimming took off 1 base at V and 4 bases at J, with 8 bases between the two ends. This CDR3 spans 14 amino acids. The CDR3 DNA is TGCGCCAGCAGCCAAGCTGAATTATACAATGAGCAGTTCTTC. It specifies CASSQAELYNEQFF.

The genes are TRBV14 and TRBJ1-3; D is possibly TRBD1 (6 bases). The CDR3 loop spans 14 amino acids. CDR1 is SGHDN, CDR2 FVKESK, per germline. V lost 4 bases to trimming and J lost 3 bases, with 10 bases between them. The chain's CDR3 is CASSRNRVGNTIYF. CDR3 nucleotide sequence: TGTGCCAGCAGCCGGAACAGGGTTGGAAACACCATATATTTT.